A single sample gave rise to the 15 T cell receptor beta chains below, sequenced in a study of shared clonotypes between healthy human individuals. Sequencing used immunoSEQ multiplex PCR; TCRdb keeps in-frame clones, though not all of them. Here the sample spans 950,000 to 1,200,000 clones, approximately 80% being singletons. Sequences were obtained from memory CD4+ T cells from PBMCs. Subset reported: CD45RA-negative fraction. Source of these receptors: a man younger than 30 in good health. Some clones in this sample may be carry-over from other donors' samples.

The chain has TRBV19 and TRBJ2-1; 14 nucleotides agree with TRBD2. The CDR3 is made up of 18 amino acids. Germline CDR1 LNHDA, CDR2 SQIVND (reference sequence). Trimming cost V 5 bases and J 6 bases; bases outside gene matches: 12. The CDR3 DNA is TGTGCCAGTAGTCTCACCCTTCCGGGACTAGCGGGAGTCAATGAGCAGTTCTTC. Its translation: CASSLTLPGLAGVNEQFF. The whole variable domain, filled in from reference TRBV19 and TRBJ2-1, reads DGGITQSPKYLFRKEGQNVTLSCEQNLNHDAMYWYRQDPGQGLRLIYYSQIVNDFQKGDIAEGYSVSREKKESFPLTVTSAQKNPTAFYLCASSLTLPGLAGVNEQFFGPGTRLTVL.

Notes on this clone: Other DNA sequences in this sample translate to the same CDR3. The V gene is TRBV23-1, the J gene TRBJ2-7; 7 bases line up with TRBD1. TRBV23-1 is sorted into the ORF group, with uncertain function. The length of the CDR3 is 15 residues. The junction had 3 bases not matched to a gene; V was cut back by 0 bases and J by 1 base. CDR3 loop: CASSQSGRGSYEQYF. For the CDR3, the DNA is TGCGCCAGCAGTCAATCGGGCAGGGGGTCCTACGAGCAGTACTTC.

This clone was counted a few times. J is TRBJ1-2 and V is TRBV5-1; the D is unclear. Trimming took 2 bases from V and 3 from J, leaving 8 bases between them. Germline V CDR1 and CDR2: SGHRS, YFSETQ. CDR3 length equals 13 residues. The CDR3 loop is CASSFQDHYGYTF. In DNA, the CDR3 is TGCGCCAGCAGCTTCCAGGACCACTATGGCTACACCTTC.

V gene TRBV4-1 combines with J gene TRBJ2-7; D unclear. CDR3 size: 16 residues. Between the trimmed V and J ends, which lost 4 bases and 0 bases, there was a span of 16 bases. The germline CDR1 and CDR2 sequences are MGHRA and YSYEKL. The CDR3 DNA follows: TGCGCCAGCAGCCCCCGCCAAAGGAACCACTCCTACGAGCAGTACTTC. It is translated as CASSPRQRNHSYEQYF.

In DNA form, the CDR3 reads TGTGCCAGCAGCGCAAGGACAGGGGGCATAGAAGAGACCCAGTACTTC. This encodes CASSARTGGIEETQYF. The chain carries TRBV9 and TRBJ2-5; TRBD1 matches 11 bases. Trimming at V came to 3 bases and at J to 3 bases, leaving 7 bases not matched to a gene. The CDR3 is 16 amino acids. From germline, CDR1 is SGDLS and CDR2 YYNGEE.

The J gene is TRBJ2-7, the V gene TRBV7-2; D perhaps matches TRBD2 (5 bases). V lost 4 bases to trimming and J lost 7 bases, with 14 bases between them. Per germline, CDR1 SGHTA and CDR2 FQGNSA. This CDR3 comprises 13 residues. The CDR3 reads CASSSDSSGEQYF. The CDR3 DNA reads TGTGCCAGCAGCTCGGACTCCTCGGGGGAGCAGTACTTC.

The V and J genes are TRBV7-3 and TRBJ2-1; no clear D. The germline V and J ends were trimmed by 5 bases and 8 bases, with 13 bases remaining between them. In germline, CDR1 is SGHTA, CDR2 FQGTGA. The CDR3 has 13 residues. The CDR3 DNA is TGTGCCAGCAGCCCTAGGCGGCGCGATGAGCAGTTCTTC. It encodes CASSPRRRDEQFF.

This clone showed up just a few times. J is TRBJ2-7 and V is TRBV2; no reliable D call. The CDR3 is made up of 13 amino acids. Germline V CDR1 and CDR2: SNHLY, FYNNEI. Trimming removed 7 bases at V and 6 bases at J, with 16 bases between. The DNA of the CDR3 is TGTGCCAGCAAGGGTTCCCTAGAGCGCGAGCAGTACTTC. Amino acids: CASKGSLEREQYF.

V is TRBV5-1 and J is TRBJ2-7; the D gene is possibly TRBD1 (5 bases). V lost 3 bases and J lost 0, with 10 bases in between. This CDR3 has 14 amino acids. Per germline, CDR1 SGHRS and CDR2 YFSETQ. CDR3 DNA: TGCGCCAGCAGCTGGGGCAGCCTCTCCTACGAGCAGTACTTC. Protein product: CASSWGSLSYEQYF.

The chain is built from TRBV7-2 and TRBJ1-2; 7 bases are a match to TRBD1. Germline V gene lookup returns CDR1 SGHTA and CDR2 FQGNSA. V lost 0 bases, J lost 4 bases, and 5 bases stayed unmatched. This CDR3 has 15 residues. CDR3 sequence (DNA): TGTGCCAGCAGCTTAGCCCTGACAGGGACCTATGGCTACACCTTC. Amino acids: CASSLALTGTYGYTF.

This sequence joins TRBV28 and TRBJ1-2; D is possibly TRBD1 (6 bases). The ends were cut back, 4 bases at V and 0 bases at J, with 21 bases in the middle. Germline V gives CDR1 MDHEN, CDR2 SYDVKM. The CDR3 length is 18 residues. CDR3 sequence (DNA): TGTGCCAGCAGTTCACTTACACAGGGAGGATTAGCTAACTATGGCTACACCTTC. Translated, it gives CASSSLTQGGLANYGYTF.

On this clone itself: Other nucleotide sequences in the sample specify the same CDR3. This sequence joins TRBV18 and TRBJ2-7; D unresolved. Germline V gene data show CDR1 as KGHSH and CDR2 as LQKENI. The CDR3 runs to 14 residues. Trimming took 3 bases from V and 2 from J, leaving 11 bases between them. CDR3 in DNA: TGTGCCAGCTCACCCCCATCAGTGGCCTACGAGCAGTACTTC. Translating it yields CASSPPSVAYEQYF. Supplemented by reference TRBV18 and TRBJ2-7, the full variable domain reads NAGVMQNPRHLVRRRGQEARLRCSPMKGHSHVYWYRQLPEEGLKFMVYLQKENIIDESGMPKERFSAEFPKEGPSILRIQQVVRGDSAAYFCASSPPSVAYEQYFGPGTRLTVT.

This clone was observed at least ten times. Other DNA sequences of this sample code for an identical CDR3. The J gene is TRBJ1-2, the V gene TRBV5-4; D gene unclear. Deletions cut 0 bases from V and 4 bases from J, with 4 bases between. Germline lookup yields CDR1 SGHNT and CDR2 YYREEE (reference sequence). The CDR3 contains 12 residues. CDR3 in DNA: TGTGCCAGCAGCTTGGAAACCTATGGCTACACCTTC. Protein: CASSLETYGYTF.

V and J are TRBV5-6 and TRBJ1-3; 7 nucleotides line up with TRBD1. Germline-derived CDR1 and CDR2 are SGHDT and YYEEEE. V shed 3 bases, J shed 0 bases, and the junction held 6 bases outside the gene matches. The CDR3 consists of 16 residues. The CDR3 region has the DNA TGTGCCAGCAGCTGGGGGGACAGACGCTCTGGAAACACCATATATTTT. As protein: CASSWGDRRSGNTIYF.

J is TRBJ2-1 and V is TRBV19, with D maybe TRBD1 (6 bases). This CDR3 is 15 amino acids long. The V gene lost 5 bases and the J gene lost 2 bases, with 13 bases spanning the gap. The V gene's germline CDR1 is LNHDA and CDR2 SQIVND (reference sequence). The CDR3 nucleotides are TGTGCCAGTAGTTCTTTCCGGGACACCTACAATGAGCAGTTCTTC. This sequence encodes CASSSFRDTYNEQFF.